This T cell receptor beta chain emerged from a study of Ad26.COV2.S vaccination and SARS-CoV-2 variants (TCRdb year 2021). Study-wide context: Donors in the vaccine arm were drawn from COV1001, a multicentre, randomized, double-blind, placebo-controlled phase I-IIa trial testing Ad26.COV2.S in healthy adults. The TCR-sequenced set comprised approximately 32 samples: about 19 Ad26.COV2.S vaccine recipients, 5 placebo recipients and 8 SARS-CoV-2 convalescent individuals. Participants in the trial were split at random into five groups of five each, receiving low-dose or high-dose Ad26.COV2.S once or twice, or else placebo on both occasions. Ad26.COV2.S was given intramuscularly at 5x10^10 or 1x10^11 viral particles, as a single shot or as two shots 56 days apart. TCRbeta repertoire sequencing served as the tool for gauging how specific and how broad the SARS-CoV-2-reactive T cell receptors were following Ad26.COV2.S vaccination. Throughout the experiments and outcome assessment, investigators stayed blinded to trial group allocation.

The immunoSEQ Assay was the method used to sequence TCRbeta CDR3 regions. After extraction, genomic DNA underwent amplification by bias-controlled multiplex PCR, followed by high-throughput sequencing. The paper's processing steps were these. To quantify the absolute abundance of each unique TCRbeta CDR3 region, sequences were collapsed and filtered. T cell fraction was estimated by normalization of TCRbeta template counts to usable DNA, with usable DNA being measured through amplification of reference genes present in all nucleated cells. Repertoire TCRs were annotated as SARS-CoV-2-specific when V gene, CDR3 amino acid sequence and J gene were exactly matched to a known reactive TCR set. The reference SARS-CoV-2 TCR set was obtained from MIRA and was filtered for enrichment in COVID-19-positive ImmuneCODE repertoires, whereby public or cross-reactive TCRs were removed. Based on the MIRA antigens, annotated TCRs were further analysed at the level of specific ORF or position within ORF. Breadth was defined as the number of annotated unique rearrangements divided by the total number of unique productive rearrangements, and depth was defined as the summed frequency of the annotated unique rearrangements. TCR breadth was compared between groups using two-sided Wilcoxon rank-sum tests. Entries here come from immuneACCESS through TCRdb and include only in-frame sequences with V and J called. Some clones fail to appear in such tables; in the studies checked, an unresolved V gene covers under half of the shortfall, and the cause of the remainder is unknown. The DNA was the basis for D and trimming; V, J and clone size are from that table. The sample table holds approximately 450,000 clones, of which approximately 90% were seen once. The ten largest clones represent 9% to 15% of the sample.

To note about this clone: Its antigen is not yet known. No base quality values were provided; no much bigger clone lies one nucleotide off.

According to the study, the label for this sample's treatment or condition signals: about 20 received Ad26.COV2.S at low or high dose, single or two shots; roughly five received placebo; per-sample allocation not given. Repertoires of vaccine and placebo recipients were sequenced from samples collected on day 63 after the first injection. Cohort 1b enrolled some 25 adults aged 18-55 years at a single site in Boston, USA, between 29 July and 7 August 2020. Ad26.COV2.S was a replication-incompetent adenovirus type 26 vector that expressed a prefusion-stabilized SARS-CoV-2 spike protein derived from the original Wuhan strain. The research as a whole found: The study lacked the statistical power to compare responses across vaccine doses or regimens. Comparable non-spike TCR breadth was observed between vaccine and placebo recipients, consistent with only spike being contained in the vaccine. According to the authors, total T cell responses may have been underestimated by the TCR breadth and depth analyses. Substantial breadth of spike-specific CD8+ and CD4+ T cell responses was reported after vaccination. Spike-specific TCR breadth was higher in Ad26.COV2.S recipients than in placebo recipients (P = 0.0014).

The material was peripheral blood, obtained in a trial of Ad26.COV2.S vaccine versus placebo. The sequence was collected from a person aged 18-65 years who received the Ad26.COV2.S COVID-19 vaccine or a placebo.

The bases read TGTGCCAGCAAAAACTTAGGCGTCTACGAGCAGTACTTC. This codes for CASKNLGVYEQYF. The chain is assembled from TRBV27 and TRBJ2-7, with the identity of the D gene unclear. V sheds 7 bases and J sheds 3 bases, leaving 13 bases between their ends. From the germline V gene (reference sequence), CDR1 is MNHEY and CDR2 is SMNVEV. The CDR3 has 13 amino acids, counting the end cysteine and phenylalanine. Here the CDR3 DNA is all that survives: 39 bases in frame from base 1.